The sequence of this T cell receptor beta chain was determined in a study of graft-versus-host responses after intestinal transplantation. Study overall: Recipients had multivisceral, liver-intestinal, or isolated intestinal transplants. The study gave all recipients anti-thymocyte globulin induction, then tacrolimus and steroids for about 3 years. Broader study findings: Recipient-marrow GvH clones were detected, some having first appeared in ileum or blood.

The CDR3 runs 18 residues. The junction had 12 bases not matched to a gene; V was cut back by 7 bases and J by 0 bases. Germline CDR1 is SGHRS and CDR2 is YFSETQ. TCRdb keeps only in-frame clones here, not all; method: immunoSEQ multiplex PCR. The sample lists about 6,400 clones; approximately 21% were seen once. Researchers placed approximately 200,000 CFSE-labeled responder cells in culture with approximately 200,000 irradiated, violet-dye-labeled stimulator cells. The rearrangement uses TRBV5-1 and TRBJ2-3; 12 bases match TRBD2. This receptor was obtained from a human patient who was an organ donor for intestinal transplantation. Sequenced material: alloreactive CD4+ T cells from a mixed lymphocyte reaction culture, taken before transplantation. As for subset: CFSE-low proliferating T cells sorted from approximately 6-day pre-transplant mixed lymphocyte reaction (GvH or HvG direction). CDR3 sequence: CASGSGLAGIPSTDTQYF. The DNA of the CDR3 is TGCGCCAGCGGATCGGGACTAGCGGGTATCCCTAGCACAGATACGCAGTATTTT.